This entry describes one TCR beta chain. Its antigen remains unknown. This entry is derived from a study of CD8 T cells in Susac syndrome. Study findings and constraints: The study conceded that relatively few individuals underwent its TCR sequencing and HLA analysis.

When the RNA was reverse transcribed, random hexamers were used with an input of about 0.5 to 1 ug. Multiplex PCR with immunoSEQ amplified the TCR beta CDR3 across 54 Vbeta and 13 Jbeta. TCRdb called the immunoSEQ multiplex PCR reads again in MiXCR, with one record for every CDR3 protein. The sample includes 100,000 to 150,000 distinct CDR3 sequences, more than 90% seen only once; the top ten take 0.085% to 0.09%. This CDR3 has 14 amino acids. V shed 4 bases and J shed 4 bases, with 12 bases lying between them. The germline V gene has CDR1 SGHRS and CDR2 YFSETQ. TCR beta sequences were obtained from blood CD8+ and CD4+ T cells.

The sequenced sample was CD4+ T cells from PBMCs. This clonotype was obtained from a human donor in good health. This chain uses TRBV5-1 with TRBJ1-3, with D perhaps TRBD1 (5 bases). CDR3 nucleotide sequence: TGCGCCAGCAGCCTAGGGACGTCGGGAAACACCATATATTTT. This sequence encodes CASSLGTSGNTIYF.